This T cell receptor (beta chain) was documented in a study of blood T cell repertoires in COVID-19. Study context: Samples of COVID-19 (acute and convalescent) were obtained from the United States, Italy and Spain.

TCRdb's table, derived via immunoSEQ multiplex PCR, lists solely in-frame clones and lacks some. The sample yields 100,000 to 150,000 clones, over 70% seen once. Germline CDR1 is MGHRA and CDR2 is YSYEKL. This CDR3 is built from 15 residues. Trimming stripped 0 bases from V and 1 base from J, with 10 bases between. The TCR sequence derives from a man aged 45 to 65 with active COVID-19. J is TRBJ2-7 and V is TRBV4-1; tentative D call: TRBD1 (5 bases). Material for sequencing was peripheral blood. The CDR3 DNA follows: TGCGCCAGCAGCCAAGATTGGGCAGGGTCCTACGAGCAGTACTTC. Amino acid sequence: CASSQDWAGSYEQYF.